Following are 10 T cell receptor beta chains from one sample sequenced in a study of blood T cell repertoires in COVID-19. Profiled with immunoSEQ multiplex PCR; TCRdb holds only in-frame clones, not every one. The sample records more than 90,000 clones, around 80% being singletons. Sequenced: peripheral blood. The receptor source for this set is a man older than 75 with acute or convalescent COVID-19.

The V and J genes are TRBV3-1 (or the pseudogene TRBV3-2) and TRBJ1-1; D remains unclear. This CDR3 is 14 amino acids long. V gave up 5 bases and J gave up 0 bases, with 10 bases separating them. CDR1 and CDR2 (germline): LGHDT, YNNKEL (reference sequence). CDR3 sequence: CASSTAAVNTEAFF. The DNA for the CDR3 is TGTGCCAGCAGCACAGCCGCAGTGAACACTGAAGCTTTCTTT.

The rearrangement uses TRBV7-2 and TRBJ2-3; no clear D gene. Between the trimmed V and J ends, which lost 5 bases and 2 bases, there was a span of 5 bases. CDR1 and CDR2 (germline): SGHTA, FQGNSA. CDR3 size: 12 residues. The CDR3 nucleotides read TGTGCCAGCAGCCCATCCACAGATACGCAGTATTTT. Translation: CASSPSTDTQYF.

A few counts support this clone. The chain is built from TRBV2 and TRBJ1-6; 7 bases are shared with TRBD1. Germline lookup yields CDR1 SNHLY and CDR2 FYNNEI. This CDR3 spans 15 amino acids. After removal of 6 bases from V and 9 bases from J, the junction contained 11 bases not matched to a gene. The CDR3 nucleotides are TGTGCCAGCAGAGGGCCGGGACAGTTAAGTTCACCCCTCCACTTT. Its translation: CASRGPGQLSSPLHF.

This chain connects TRBV12-3 or TRBV12-4 to TRBJ1-2, with 7 bases matching TRBD1. The trim removed 5 bases at V and 6 bases at J, leaving 6 bases unmatched. There are 13 residues in the CDR3. CDR3 region: CASSLSTGHGYTF. The DNA for the CDR3 is TGTGCCAGCAGTCTATCGACAGGGCATGGCTACACCTTC.

With regard to this clone: The sample contains more than one DNA sequence encoding this CDR3. CDR3 sequence: CASSPPSRQETQYF. The CDR3 DNA is TGTGCCAGCTCACCACCTTCGCGGCAAGAGACCCAGTACTTC. This sequence joins TRBV18 and TRBJ2-5, with D unclear. CDR1 is KGHSH, CDR2 LQKENI, per germline. This CDR3 is 14 amino acids long. Trimming took 0 bases from V and 2 from J, leaving 7 bases between them.

The chain has TRBV19 and TRBJ1-5; D is undetermined. This CDR3 comprises 13 residues. The ends were cut back, 5 bases at V and 6 bases at J, with 11 bases in the middle. CDR1 LNHDA and CDR2 SQIVND come from the germline V gene (reference sequence). The CDR3 sequence: CASSRGLGQPQHF. Written as DNA, the CDR3 is TGTGCCAGTAGTCGCGGGCTCGGTCAGCCCCAGCATTTT.

The chain combines TRBV11-3 with TRBJ2-2; 9 positions match TRBD1. There are 15 residues in the CDR3. Germline CDR1 is SGHNT and CDR2 is YENEEA. V shed 4 bases and J 1 base; nucleotides not matched to a gene: 1. The CDR3 loop is CASSSTGGNTGELFF. The CDR3 bases are TGTGCCAGCAGCTCGACAGGGGGGAACACCGGGGAGCTGTTTTTT.

DNA for the CDR3: TGTGCCAGCACTCTCCCGGCGGGGGGTGGCTACACCTTC. Translating it yields CASTLPAGGGYTF. The chain is built from TRBV28 and TRBJ1-2; tentative D call: TRBD1 (5 bases). The germline V gene has CDR1 MDHEN and CDR2 SYDVKM. Trimming shortened V by 7 bases and J by 7 bases, and 16 bases separated the two germline ends. CDR3 size: 13 residues.

This chain links TRBV19 with TRBJ2-1; D is possibly TRBD2 (7 bases). V gave up 7 bases and J gave up 7 bases, with 20 bases separating them. This CDR3 is built from 15 residues. The germline V gene encodes CDR1 LNHDA and CDR2 SQIVND (reference sequence). The CDR3, as DNA: TGTGCCAGTAACCTGGGGGGGGCGTCGGGAAATGAGCAGTTCTTC. It is translated as CASNLGGASGNEQFF. The whole variable domain, remainder taken from reference TRBV19 and TRBJ2-1, is DGGITQSPKYLFRKEGQNVTLSCEQNLNHDAMYWYRQDPGQGLRLIYYSQIVNDFQKGDIAEGYSVSREKKESFPLTVTSAQKNPTAFYLCASNLGGASGNEQFFGPGTRLTVL.

Here the CDR3 DNA reads TGTGCCAGCAGCTCCCGAAGGGGCTATAATTCACCCCTCCACTTT. The encoded protein is CASSSRRGYNSPLHF. This sequence joins TRBV7-2 and TRBJ1-6; tentatively, D is TRBD1 (5 bases). The CDR3 loop spans 15 amino acids. The germline V gene encodes CDR1 SGHTA and CDR2 FQGNSA. V was trimmed by 4 bases and J by 3 bases, leaving 10 bases between them.